This entry lists 5 T cell receptor beta chains sequenced from one sample in a study of CD8 T cells in ankylosing spondylitis. One entry per CDR3 protein, called by TCRdb with MiXCR from the 5' RACE reads. The sample contains roughly 200,000 distinct CDR3 sequences, around 13% of which appear only once. The material sequenced was blood, either unsorted or a sorted T cell fraction (not recorded which). These receptors all come from a male donor with ankylosing spondylitis or in good health (not recorded which).

Note on this clonotype: The germline gene is not matched at one end of the junction; a read error may be the cause. The chain couples TRBV10-2 to TRBJ2-7; 8 bases align to TRBD1. This CDR3 spans 15 amino acids. Looked up from germline, CDR1 is WSHSY and CDR2 is SAAADI. This chain's CDR3 is CDSHVWDRTSYEQYF. The CDR3 region has the DNA TGCGACAGCCACGTGTGGGACAGGACATCCTACGAGCAGTACTTC.

The V gene is TRBV7-9, the J gene TRBJ1-1, with D unresolved. V gave up 4 bases and J gave up 0 bases, with 15 bases separating them. The germline gives CDR1 SEHNR, CDR2 FQNEAQ (reference sequence). The CDR3 has 16 amino acids. This chain's CDR3 is CASSSAQDSLNTEAFF. The CDR3 DNA follows: TGTGCCAGCAGCTCGGCCCAGGATTCCCTGAACACTGAAGCTTTCTTT.

The genes are TRBV6-1 and TRBJ2-1, with a tentative D call TRBD1 (5 bases). Germline loops: CDR1 MNHNS, CDR2 SASEGT. V was pared by 2 bases and J by 12 bases, with 11 bases between. CDR3 size: 12 residues. This CDR3 reads CASSETRQGQFF. CDR3 DNA: TGTGCCAGCAGTGAAACTCGGCAGGGGCAGTTCTTC.

A few counts support this clonotype. The chain joins TRBV6-1 to TRBJ2-2; D is ambiguous. CDR1 is MNHNS and CDR2 is SASEGT in the germline V gene. CDR3 length: 14 amino acids. V dropped 6 bases and J dropped 2 bases, with 10 bases sitting between them. In nucleotides, the CDR3 is TGTGCCAGCAGAATCTTCCGCAACACCGGGGAGCTGTTTTTT. Translated: CASRIFRNTGELFF.

V and J are TRBV4-1 and TRBJ2-1; 7 bases are shared with TRBD2. This CDR3 has 15 residues. Per germline, CDR1 MGHRA and CDR2 YSYEKL. J was trimmed by 8 bases and V by 3 bases; bases with no gene match: 10. For the CDR3, the DNA is TGCGCCAGCAGCCATCCCGGAGGCGGGAGTTATGAGCAGTTCTTC. It encodes CASSHPGGGSYEQFF.